The T cell receptor beta chain described here comes from a study of T cell repertoires in cytomegalovirus infection. Study as a whole: Alongside well-studied HLA-B-restricted CMV epitopes, recently identified HLA-C-restricted CMV epitopes were also used. An indication of both CMV infection and matching HLA type came from public TCR beta signatures. Study-level findings and limits: The ex vivo response showed dominance by HLA-C-restricted CMV-specific TCR beta clonotypes.

Regarding this clonotype: Its antigen remains unknown.

V gave up 4 bases and J gave up 5 bases; unmatched junction bases: 13. Germline CDR1 is SGDLS and CDR2 is YYNGEE. The CDR3 is 17 amino acids. TCRdb redid the calling of the reads with MiXCR, one entry per CDR3 protein. The sample gives under 500,000 distinct CDR3 sequences, roughly 42% of which show up once; around 44% is in the top ten. The V gene is TRBV9, the J gene TRBJ2-2; TRBD2 matches 8 bases. Here the sequenced sample was cultured PBMCs, taken from culture after CMV antigen stimulation. The source is a human donor in good health (CMV status not recorded). Some clones in this sample may be carry-over from other donors' samples. CDR3 DNA sequence: TGTGCCAGCAGCCCAGAGGGTAGCGGGGAAGAGACCGGGGAGCTGTTTTTT. Encoded protein: CASSPEGSGEETGELFF.